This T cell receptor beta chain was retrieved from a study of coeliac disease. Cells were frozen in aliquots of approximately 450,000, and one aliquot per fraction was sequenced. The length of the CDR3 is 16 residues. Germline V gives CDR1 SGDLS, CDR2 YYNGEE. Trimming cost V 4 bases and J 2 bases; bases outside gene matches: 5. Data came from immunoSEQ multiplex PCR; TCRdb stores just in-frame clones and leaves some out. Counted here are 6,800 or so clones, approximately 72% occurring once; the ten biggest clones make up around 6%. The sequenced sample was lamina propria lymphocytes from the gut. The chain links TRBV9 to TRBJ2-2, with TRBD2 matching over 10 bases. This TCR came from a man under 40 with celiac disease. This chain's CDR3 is CASSPWTSGNTGELFF. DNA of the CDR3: TGTGCCAGCAGCCCCTGGACTAGCGGTAACACCGGGGAGCTGTTTTTT.